The rows below give T cell receptor beta chains drawn from one sample of a study of spatial heterogeneity in lung cancer. Using its own MiXCR run on the 5' RACE reads, TCRdb lists one record per CDR3 protein. Of more than 35,000 distinct CDR3 sequences listed, around 5.2% are singletons. Specimen: PBMCs, collected at surgery. The receptors come from a female donor with early-stage non-small cell lung cancer. Each CDR3 is given with its conserved first and last residue.

V gene	J gene	CDR3 protein
TRBV5-1	TRBJ1-5	CATTPKGGGQPQHF
TRBV6-5	TRBJ1-2	CASSPGLYGYTF
TRBV4-3	TRBJ1-2	CASSQDRRGPYGYTF
TRBV12-3/TRBV12-4	TRBJ1-2	CASSFGGLSDYGYTF
TRBV3-1	TRBJ2-1	CASSQVNGANEQFF
TRBV5-1	TRBJ2-5	CASRIGPQETQYF
TRBV29-1	TRBJ1-3	CSVVRDGGNTIYF
TRBV12-3/TRBV12-4	TRBJ1-1	CASRGTGGNTEAFF
TRBV20-1	TRBJ2-7	CSARTLAGGSYEQYF
TRBV12-3/TRBV12-4	TRBJ2-3	CASSTSTDTQYF
TRBV5-1	TRBJ2-5	CASSTGGMGTIQETQYF
TRBV20-1	TRBJ2-2	CSARALSAANTGELFF
TRBV6-5	TRBJ2-1	CASSRMAGVFNEQFF
TRBV7-9	TRBJ1-3	CASSPRIRSGNTIYF
TRBV27	TRBJ2-3	CASSSPGTTDTQYF
TRBV4-3	TRBJ1-1	CASSQGQGMNTEAFF
TRBV19	TRBJ1-2	CASSLGGDYGYTF
TRBV10-3	TRBJ1-4	CAISESGVASEKLFF
TRBV6-5	TRBJ1-1	CASSYSQGNTEAFF
TRBV7-2	TRBJ2-2	CASSPGGGRVTGELFF
TRBV15	TRBJ2-3	CATSRGDSTDTQYF
TRBV6-6	TRBJ2-5	CASSYSMVGETQYF
TRBV3-1	TRBJ1-1	CASTSHGTQNTEAFF
TRBV15	TRBJ1-5	CATSRQGPAQPQHF
TRBV5-1	TRBJ2-1	CASSLAQADNEQFF
TRBV3-1	TRBJ2-1	CASSGTSGGAWNEQFF
TRBV10-2	TRBJ1-5	CASSENRAQQPQHF
TRBV5-1	TRBJ1-4	CASRPGQATNEKLFF
TRBV6-1	TRBJ2-7	CASSEPAGTRSYEQYF
TRBV7-6	TRBJ1-1	CASSSWPRLQGVTSMNTEAFF
TRBV5-1	TRBJ2-5	CASSLGDRDRETQYF
TRBV20-1	TRBJ2-5	CSAPTGGHYQETQYF
TRBV6-6	TRBJ2-7	CASSPVSHEQYF
TRBV5-6	TRBJ1-4	CASSAPGQRATNEKLFF
TRBV20-1	TRBJ2-5	CSGQPLAVGTQYF
TRBV7-9	TRBJ2-1	CASSLAPAGLAENEQFF
TRBV7-8	TRBJ2-4	CASSLNSVLAKNIQYF
TRBV20-1	TRBJ2-5	CSASSARETQYF
TRBV18	TRBJ1-6	CASSPPDRGDSPLHF
TRBV9	TRBJ2-2	CASSPGEGPTGELFF
TRBV11-2	TRBJ2-7	CASSSLGRRMEQYF
TRBV5-4	TRBJ1-6	CASSYNRESPLHF
TRBV20-1	TRBJ2-3	CSARPRYSYTTDTQYF
TRBV2	TRBJ2-1	CASSLKREKGNEQFF
TRBV29-1	TRBJ2-5	CSVGGSVQETQYF
TRBV6-5	TRBJ2-5	CASSYFGPGQETQYF
TRBV6-5	TRBJ1-2	CASSYAGGAVDGYTF
TRBV12-5	TRBJ2-3	CASGFGVTSATDTQYF
TRBV29-1	TRBJ1-2	CSVGSGTYGYTF
TRBV20-1	TRBJ2-1	CSARDLSRSYNEQFF
TRBV27	TRBJ2-5	CASSSPGLAAQETQYF
TRBV12-3/TRBV12-4	TRBJ2-3	CASSLGYGGPTDTQYF
TRBV29-1	TRBJ2-1	CSAGQGADWGEQFF